This TCR beta chain is from a study of blood T cell repertoires in COVID-19. Study background: Sites across the United States, Italy and Spain contributed samples from acute and convalescent COVID-19. From T cells, B-cell-depleted T cells, or PBMCs came the material, which was cDNA or gDNA.

Deletions cut 3 bases from V and 5 bases from J, with 19 bases between. The germline gives CDR1 SGHTA, CDR2 FQGTGA. The CDR3 length is 16 residues. As originally analysed: Counts of nucleated cells, estimated from reference gene primer amplification, were obtained. Sequencing was performed with immunoSEQ multiplex PCR; in TCRdb, only in-frame clones are kept and a portion is missing. V and J calls and clone size are those listed in that table; D and trimming were worked out from the DNA. The sample has 120,000 or so clones; around 83% are singletons. This receptor was taken from a man of 80 years or more with active or convalescent COVID-19. The chain links TRBV7-3 to TRBJ1-1, with a possible D match to TRBD1 (5 bases). Sequenced: peripheral blood. CDR3 residues: CASSFSSAAGGTEAFF. The CDR3 nucleotides are TGTGCCAGCAGCTTCTCGTCTGCAGCGGGGGGGACTGAAGCTTTCTTT.